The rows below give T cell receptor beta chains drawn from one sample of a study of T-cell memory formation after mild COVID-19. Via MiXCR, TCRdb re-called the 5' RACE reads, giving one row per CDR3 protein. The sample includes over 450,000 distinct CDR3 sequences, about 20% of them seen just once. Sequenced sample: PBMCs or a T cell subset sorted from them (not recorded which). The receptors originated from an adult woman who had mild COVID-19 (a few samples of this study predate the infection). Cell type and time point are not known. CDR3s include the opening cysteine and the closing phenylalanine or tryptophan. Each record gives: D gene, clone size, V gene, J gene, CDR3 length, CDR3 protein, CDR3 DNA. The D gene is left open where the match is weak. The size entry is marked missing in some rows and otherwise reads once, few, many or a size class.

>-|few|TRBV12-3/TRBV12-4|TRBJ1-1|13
CASSTTENTEAFF
TGTGCCAGCAGCACGACAGAGAACACTGAAGCTTTCTTT
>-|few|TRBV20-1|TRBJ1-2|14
CSASGAGERDGYTF
TGCAGTGCTAGTGGGGCAGGGGAAAGGGATGGCTACACCTTC
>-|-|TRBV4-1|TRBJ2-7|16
CASSQGRGGRPGEQYF
TGCGCCAGCAGCCAAGGTCGCGGTGGTAGGCCGGGGGAGCAGTACTTC
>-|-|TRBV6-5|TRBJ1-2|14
CASSYSRQGRGYTF
TGTGCCAGCAGTTACTCGAGGCAGGGCAGAGGCTACACCTTC
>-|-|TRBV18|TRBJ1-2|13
CASSPGTYYGYTF
TGTGCCAGCTCACCGGGGACCTACTATGGCTACACCTTC
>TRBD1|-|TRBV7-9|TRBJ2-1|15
CASSTTGTAYNEQFF
TGTGCCAGCAGCACAACCGGGACAGCATACAATGAGCAGTTCTTC
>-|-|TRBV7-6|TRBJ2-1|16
CASSLKPTLVYNEQFF
TGTGCCAGCAGCTTAAAACCCACCCTAGTATACAATGAGCAGTTCTTC
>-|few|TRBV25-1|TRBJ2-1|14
CASSTADRLNEQFF
TGTGCCAGCAGCACTGCGGACCGACTCAATGAGCAGTTCTTC
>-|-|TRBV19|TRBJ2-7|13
CASSIGLDGEQYF
TGTGCCAGTAGTATCGGGTTGGACGGCGAGCAGTACTTC
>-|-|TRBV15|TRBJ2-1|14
CATSRLSRNLEQFF
TGTGCCACCAGCAGACTGTCGAGGAACCTAGAGCAGTTCTTC
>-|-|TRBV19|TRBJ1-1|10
CATIRAEAFF
TGTGCCACCATCAGGGCTGAAGCTTTCTTT
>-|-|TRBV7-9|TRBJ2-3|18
CASSLELGGRDVADTQYF
TGTGCCAGCAGCTTAGAATTGGGCGGCAGGGACGTCGCAGATACGCAGTATTTT
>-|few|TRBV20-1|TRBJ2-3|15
CSARDLKVPTDTQYF
TGCAGTGCTAGAGATTTGAAGGTGCCCACAGATACGCAGTATTTT
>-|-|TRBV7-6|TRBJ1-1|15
CASSLMSGTNTEAFF
TGTGCCAGCAGCTTAATGTCAGGGACGAACACTGAAGCTTTCTTT
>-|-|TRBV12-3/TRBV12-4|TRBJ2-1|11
CASREANEQFF
TGTGCCAGCCGGGAAGCTAATGAGCAGTTCTTC
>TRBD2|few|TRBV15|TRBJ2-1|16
CATSRDRAGGIGEQFF
TGTGCCACCAGCAGAGATAGAGCGGGAGGAATTGGGGAGCAGTTCTTC
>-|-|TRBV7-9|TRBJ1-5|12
CASSLEARPQHF
TGTGCCAGCAGCTTAGAGGCGCGGCCCCAGCATTTT
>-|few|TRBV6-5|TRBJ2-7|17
CASSYSSGRGRAYEQYF
TGTGCCAGCAGTTACTCAAGCGGACGCGGGCGTGCCTACGAGCAGTACTTC
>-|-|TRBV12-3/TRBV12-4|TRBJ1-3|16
CASCVVLLSPGNTIYF
TGTGCCAGTTGTGTTGTGCTCTTGAGCCCTGGAAACACCATATATTTT
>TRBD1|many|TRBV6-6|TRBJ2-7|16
CASSPSGQGAMNEQYF
TGTGCCAGCAGTCCCTCCGGACAGGGGGCGATGAACGAGCAGTACTTC
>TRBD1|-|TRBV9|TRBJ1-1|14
CASNPRGGREIAFF
TGTGCCAGCAACCCCAGAGGGGGCCGGGAGATAGCTTTCTTT
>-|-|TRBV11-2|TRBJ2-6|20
CASSAYGGPTVYSGANVLTF
TGTGCCAGCAGCGCTTACGGGGGGCCGACGGTCTACTCTGGGGCCAACGTCCTGACTTTC
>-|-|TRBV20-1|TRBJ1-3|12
CSARTSGNTIYF
TGCAGTGCTAGGACTTCCGGAAACACCATATATTTT
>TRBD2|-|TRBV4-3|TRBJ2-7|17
CASSQDFGTSGRYEQYF
TGCGCCAGCAGCCAAGATTTCGGGACTAGCGGGAGATACGAGCAGTACTTC
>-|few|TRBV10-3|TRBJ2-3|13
CAISTVGTDTQYF
TGTGCCATCAGTACCGTCGGGACAGATACGCAGTATTTT
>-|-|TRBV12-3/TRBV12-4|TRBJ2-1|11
CASRLLVEQFF
TGTGCCAGCAGGTTACTAGTGGAGCAGTTCTTC
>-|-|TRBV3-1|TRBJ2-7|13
CASSQGGRSPQYF
TGTGCCAGCAGCCAAGGGGGACGTTCACCGCAGTACTTC
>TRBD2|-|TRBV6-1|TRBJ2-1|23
CASSGLSRPRTSGSMRSYNEQFF
TGTGCCAGCAGTGGATTGTCAAGACCCCGGACTAGCGGGAGTATGAGGTCCTACAATGAGCAGTTCTTC
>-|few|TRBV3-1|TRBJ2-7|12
CASSQIRAEQYF
TGTGCCAGCAGCCAAATTCGGGCAGAGCAGTACTTC
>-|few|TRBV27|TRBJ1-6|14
CASSLNPANSPLHF
TGTGCCAGCAGTTTAAACCCCGCGAATTCACCCCTCCACTTT
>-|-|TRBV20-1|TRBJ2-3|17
CSAHTPLGTSRSDTQYF
TGCAGTGCTCATACCCCTTTAGGCACTAGCAGGTCTGACACGCAGTATTTT
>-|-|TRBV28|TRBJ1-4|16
CASSYLRVRLNEKLFF
TGTGCCAGCAGTTACCTCAGGGTGAGGCTTAATGAAAAACTGTTTTTT
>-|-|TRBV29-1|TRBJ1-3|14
CSAQVFHSGNTIYF
TGCAGCGCACAGGTCTTCCACTCTGGAAACACCATATATTTT
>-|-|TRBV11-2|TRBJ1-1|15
CASSFDGYTNTEAFF
TGTGCCAGCAGCTTTGACGGGTACACCAACACTGAAGCTTTCTTT
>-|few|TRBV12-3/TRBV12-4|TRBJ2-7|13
CASSLSRVDEQYF
TGTGCCAGCAGTTTGAGCAGGGTCGACGAGCAGTACTTC
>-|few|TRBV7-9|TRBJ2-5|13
CASSHSAGETHYF
TGTGCCAGCAGCCATTCGGCAGGAGAGACCCATTACTTC
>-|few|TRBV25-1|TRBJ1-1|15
CASSVLVGANTEAFF
TGTGCCAGCAGTGTCCTGGTAGGGGCGAACACTGAAGCTTTCTTT
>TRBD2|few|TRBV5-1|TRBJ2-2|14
CASRGLADPGELFF
TGCGCCAGCAGGGGACTAGCGGATCCCGGGGAGCTGTTTTTT
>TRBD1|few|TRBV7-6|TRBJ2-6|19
CASSPVGQGTISGANVLTF
TGTGCCAGCAGCCCAGTAGGACAGGGCACGATCTCTGGGGCCAACGTCCTGACTTTC
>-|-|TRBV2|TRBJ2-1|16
CASRDDTVRSYNEQFF
TGTGCCAGCAGGGATGACACGGTTCGCTCCTACAATGAGCAGTTCTTC
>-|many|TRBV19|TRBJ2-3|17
CASSIDPSAGGTDTQYF
TGTGCCAGTAGTATAGACCCCTCAGCGGGCGGGACAGATACGCAGTATTTT
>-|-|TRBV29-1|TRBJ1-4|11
CSGLVLEKLFF
TGCAGCGGGTTAGTTCTTGAAAAACTGTTTTTT
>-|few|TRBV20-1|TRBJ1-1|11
CSAAQTAEAFF
TGCAGTGCTGCACAGACGGCTGAAGCTTTCTTT
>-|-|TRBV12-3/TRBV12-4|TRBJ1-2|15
CASTLGEGLGYGYTF
TGTGCCAGCACCCTCGGGGAAGGGCTGGGCTATGGCTACACCTTC
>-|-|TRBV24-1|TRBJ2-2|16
CATSDVGRTNTGELFF
TGTGCCACCAGTGACGTCGGCAGAACGAACACCGGGGAGCTGTTTTTT
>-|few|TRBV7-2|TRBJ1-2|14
CASSLVEGNYGYTF
TGTGCCAGCAGCTTAGTCGAGGGAAACTATGGCTACACCTTC
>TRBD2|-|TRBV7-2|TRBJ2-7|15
CASSLGPLAGNEQYF
TGTGCCAGCAGCTTAGGTCCGCTAGCGGGAAACGAGCAGTACTTC
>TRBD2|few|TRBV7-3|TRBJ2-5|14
CASCSGGPGETQYF
TGTGCCAGCTGTAGCGGGGGACCGGGGGAGACCCAGTACTTC
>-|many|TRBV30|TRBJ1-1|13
CAWETGFNTEAFF
TGTGCCTGGGAAACGGGATTTAACACTGAAGCTTTCTTT
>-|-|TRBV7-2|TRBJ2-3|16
CASSLVYGSSTDTQYF
TGTGCCAGCAGCTTAGTCTACGGAAGTAGCACAGATACGCAGTATTTT
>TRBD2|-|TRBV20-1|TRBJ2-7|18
CSAIDLRSGTSSSYEQYF
TGCAGTGCTATCGACTTAAGATCCGGGACTAGTTCTTCCTACGAGCAGTACTTC
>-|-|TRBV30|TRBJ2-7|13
CAWSLGSTYEQYF
TGTGCCTGGAGTCTCGGCAGTACCTACGAGCAGTACTTC
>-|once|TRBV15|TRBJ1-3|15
CATGRKLEPGNTIYF
TGTGCCACCGGCCGAAAACTGGAACCTGGAAACACCATATATTTT
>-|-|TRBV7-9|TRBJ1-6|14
CASTHGSGDSPLHF
TGTGCCAGCACTCACGGCTCGGGGGATTCACCCCTCCACTTT
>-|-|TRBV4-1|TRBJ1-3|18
CASSQPNYKLGWGNTIYF
TGCGCCAGCAGCCAACCTAATTACAAACTCGGCTGGGGAAACACCATATATTTT
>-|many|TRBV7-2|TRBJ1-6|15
CASSLVKANNSPLHF
TGTGCCAGCAGCTTAGTAAAGGCGAATAATTCACCCCTCCACTTT
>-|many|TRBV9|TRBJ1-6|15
CASSPAGGGNSPLHF
TGTGCCAGCAGCCCCGCCGGCGGGGGCAATTCACCCCTCCACTTT